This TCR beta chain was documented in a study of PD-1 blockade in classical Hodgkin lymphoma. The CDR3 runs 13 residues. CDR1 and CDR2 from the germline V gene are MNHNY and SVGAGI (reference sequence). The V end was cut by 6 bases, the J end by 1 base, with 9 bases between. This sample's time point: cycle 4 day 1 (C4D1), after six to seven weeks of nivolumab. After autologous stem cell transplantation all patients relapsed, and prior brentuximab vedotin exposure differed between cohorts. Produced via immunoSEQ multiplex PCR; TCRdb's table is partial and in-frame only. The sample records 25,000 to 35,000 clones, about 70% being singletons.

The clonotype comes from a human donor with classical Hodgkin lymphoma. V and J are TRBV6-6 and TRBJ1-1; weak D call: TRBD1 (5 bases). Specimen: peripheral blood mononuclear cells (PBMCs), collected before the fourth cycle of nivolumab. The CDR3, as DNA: TGTGCCAGCAGCTTGGGACGGAACACTGAAGCTTTCTTT. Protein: CASSLGRNTEAFF.